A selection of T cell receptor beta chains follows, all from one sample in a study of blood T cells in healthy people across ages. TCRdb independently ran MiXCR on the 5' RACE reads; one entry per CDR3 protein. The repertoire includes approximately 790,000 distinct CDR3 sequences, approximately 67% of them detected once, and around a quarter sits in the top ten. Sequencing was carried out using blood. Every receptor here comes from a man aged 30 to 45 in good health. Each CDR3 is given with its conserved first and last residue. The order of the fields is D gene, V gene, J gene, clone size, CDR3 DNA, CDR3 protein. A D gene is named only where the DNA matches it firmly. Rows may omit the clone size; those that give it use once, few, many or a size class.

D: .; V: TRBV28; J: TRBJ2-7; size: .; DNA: TGTGCCAGCACAGGGGCAGGCTACGAGCAGTACTTC; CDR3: CASTGAGYEQYF
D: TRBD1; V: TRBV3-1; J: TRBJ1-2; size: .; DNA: TGTGCCAGCAGCCAAGATCGCAGGGGGCAGTATGGCTACACCTTC; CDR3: CASSQDRRGQYGYTF
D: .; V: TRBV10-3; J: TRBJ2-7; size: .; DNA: TGTGCCATCAGTGGATTGGTAGGGGGATCCTACGAGCAGTACTTC; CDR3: CAISGLVGGSYEQYF
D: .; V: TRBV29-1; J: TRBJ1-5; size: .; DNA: TGCAGCGTTGGACATTTGAATCAGCCCCAGCATTTT; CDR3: CSVGHLNQPQHF
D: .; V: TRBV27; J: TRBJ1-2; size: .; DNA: TGTGCCAGCAGTGTTACCGGCGGGGCCCCTTATGGCTACACCTTC; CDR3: CASSVTGGAPYGYTF
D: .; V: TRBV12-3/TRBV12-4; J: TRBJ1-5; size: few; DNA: TGTGCCAGCAGCCCTACAGGGTTCCGCAATCAGCCCCAGCATTTT; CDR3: CASSPTGFRNQPQHF
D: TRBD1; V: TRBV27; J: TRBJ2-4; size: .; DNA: TGTGCCAGCAGTTTTATGGCAGGGGGCGACAGGCAGTACTTC; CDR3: CASSFMAGGDRQYF
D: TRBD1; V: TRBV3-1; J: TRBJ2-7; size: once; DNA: TGTGCCAGCAGCCTCATAGGAGGGACAGGCTCCAACGAGCAGTACTTC; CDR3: CASSLIGGTGSNEQYF
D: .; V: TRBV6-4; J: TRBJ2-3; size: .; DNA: TGTGCCAGCAGTGGGGATGCGGCGTCAGATACGCAGTATTTT; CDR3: CASSGDAASDTQYF
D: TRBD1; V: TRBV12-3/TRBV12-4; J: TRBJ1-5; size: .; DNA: TGTGCCAGCAGTTTAACACAGGGGGTCGATCAGCCCCAGCATTTT; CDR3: CASSLTQGVDQPQHF
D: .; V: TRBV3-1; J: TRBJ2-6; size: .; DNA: TGTGCCAGCAGCCAAGGAAACAGTGGGGCCAACGTCCTGACTTTC; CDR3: CASSQGNSGANVLTF
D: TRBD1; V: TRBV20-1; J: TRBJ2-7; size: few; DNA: TGCAGTGCTAGACAGGGGGCTGCCGAGCAGTACTTC; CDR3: CSARQGAAEQYF
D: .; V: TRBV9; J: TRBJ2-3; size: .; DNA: TGTGCCAGCAGCGGGGGGATAGTCAGCACAGATACGCAGTATTTT; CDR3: CASSGGIVSTDTQYF
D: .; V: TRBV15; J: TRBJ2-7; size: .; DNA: TGTGCCACCAGCAGAGATATGCCCTACGAGCAGTACTTC; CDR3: CATSRDMPYEQYF
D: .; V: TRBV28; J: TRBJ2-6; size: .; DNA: TGTGCCAGCAGTTTACCGCCGGGGGGCCCTGGGGCCAACGTCCTGACTTTC; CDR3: CASSLPPGGPGANVLTF
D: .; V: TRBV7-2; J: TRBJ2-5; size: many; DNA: TGTGCCAGCAGCTTAGATAGGGAGACCCAGTACTTC; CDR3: CASSLDRETQYF
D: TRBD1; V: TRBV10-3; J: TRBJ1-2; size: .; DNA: TGTGCCATCAGTCGGTATAACGGGACAGTTATTTACGGGCCACGTGACTACACCTTC; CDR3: CAISRYNGTVIYGPRDYTF
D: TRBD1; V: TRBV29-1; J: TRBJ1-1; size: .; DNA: TGCAGCGTAAGACAGGGGGGGGTGAACACTGAAGCTTTCTTT; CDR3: CSVRQGGVNTEAFF
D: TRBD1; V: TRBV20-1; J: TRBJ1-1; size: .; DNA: TGCAGTGCTAGAGATTTAGACGAGACAGGGAGTGTGGTGAACACTGAAGCTTTCTTT; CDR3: CSARDLDETGSVVNTEAFF
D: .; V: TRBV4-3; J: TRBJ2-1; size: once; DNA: TGCGTCAGCAGCCAAGCCAGGGGGGTCGACTCAGGGCAGTTCTTC; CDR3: CVSSQARGVDSGQFF
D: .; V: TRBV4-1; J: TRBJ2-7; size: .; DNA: TGCGCCAGCAGCCAAGGGACTCTTTCAGGCAGCACCTACGAGCAGTACTTC; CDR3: CASSQGTLSGSTYEQYF
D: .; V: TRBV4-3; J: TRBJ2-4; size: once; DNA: TGCGCCAGCAGCCAAGATCTCGATCCCGAAAACATTCAGTACTTC; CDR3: CASSQDLDPENIQYF
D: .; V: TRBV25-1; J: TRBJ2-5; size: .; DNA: TGTGCCAGCAGTAGGGGCAAGCAGTACTTC; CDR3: CASSRGKQYF
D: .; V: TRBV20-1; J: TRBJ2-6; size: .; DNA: TGCAGTGCTGACGCAGGAGACACTGGGGCCAACGTCCTGACTTTC; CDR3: CSADAGDTGANVLTF
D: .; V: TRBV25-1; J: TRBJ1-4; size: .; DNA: TGTGCCAGCAGTGAGGGGCTTAATGAAAAACTGTTTTTT; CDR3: CASSEGLNEKLFF
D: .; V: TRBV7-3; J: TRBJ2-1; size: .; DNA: TGTGCCAGCAGTTTCGACTGGGACAATGAGCAGTTCTTC; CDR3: CASSFDWDNEQFF
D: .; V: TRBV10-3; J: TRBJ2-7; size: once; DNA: TGTGCCATCAGTGTTGACAGGGAGGTCTACGAGCAGTACTTC; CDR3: CAISVDREVYEQYF
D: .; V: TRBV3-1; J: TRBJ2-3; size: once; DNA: TGTGCCAGCCGCCGAGAGGGGGGGCTCGCAGATACGCAGTATTTT; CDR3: CASRREGGLADTQYF